This T cell receptor beta chain was recovered during a study of blood T cell repertoires in COVID-19. Trimming took 0 bases from V and 0 from J, leaving 12 bases between them. CDR1 is LGHNA, CDR2 YSLEER, per germline. This CDR3 is built from 17 residues. This clone was found once. TCRdb keeps only in-frame clones here, not all; method: immunoSEQ multiplex PCR. The top ten hold approximately 12% of the sample, which has around 200,000 clones, roughly nine tenths seen once. Sequencing used peripheral blood. This TCR was sampled from a young woman who had recovered from COVID-19. The chain uses TRBV4-3 and TRBJ1-3; tentatively, D is TRBD1 (5 bases). The CDR3 DNA follows: TGCGCCAGCAGCCAAGATCTTGGAGGGGACTCTGGAAACACCATATATTTT. Protein sequence: CASSQDLGGDSGNTIYF.